The subject of this entry is one T cell receptor beta chain. Its antigen is currently unknown. A much larger clone differs from this one at a single base, so this may be a read error. The data were obtained in a study of CD8 T cells in ankylosing spondylitis. Findings and caveats of the study: Those disease-linked clones were CD8+; they were also relatively rare in peripheral blood. Among TCR beta sequences, a motif of eight highly homologous variants appeared characteristic of ankylosing spondylitis blood. As reported, disease-linked clones showed significant enrichment in matched ankylosing spondylitis synovial fluid.

A quantitative 5'-RACE method, one with molecular barcodes, was used to make TCR beta libraries. TCRdb re-called the 5' RACE reads through MiXCR, storing one row per CDR3 protein. Of about 360,000 distinct CDR3 sequences in the sample, approximately 22% were seen once. Unmatched junction bases numbered 3, after V lost 3 bases and J lost 4 bases. This CDR3 has 15 residues. Germline loops: CDR1 SGHVS, CDR2 FNYEAQ. This TCR derives from a male donor with ankylosing spondylitis or in good health (not recorded which). Material: blood, either unsorted or a sorted T cell fraction (not recorded which). The chain joins TRBV7-6 to TRBJ2-3; 11 nucleotides match TRBD1. In DNA, the CDR3 is TGTGCCAGCAGCTTCGGGACAGGGGGTTCAGATACGCAGTATTTT. As protein: CASSFGTGGSDTQYF.